These 19 T cell receptor beta chains were sequenced from one sample in a study of blood T cell repertoires in COVID-19. The assay was immunoSEQ multiplex PCR, and TCRdb's table has in-frame clones only and misses some. Of 350,000 to 450,000 clones listed, roughly 84% were seen once; the top ten hold about 1.5%. The specimen was PBMCs or T cells enriched from blood (not recorded which). These receptors originate from a woman aged 18-35 years who had been exposed to COVID-19.

This sequence joins TRBV4-1 and TRBJ2-7, with TRBD2 as a possible D gene (5 bases). With 1 base removed from V and 3 bases from J, the gap between germline ends came to 13 bases. Germline CDR1 MGHRA, CDR2 YSYEKL. CDR3 size: 15 residues. The CDR3 DNA sequence: TGCGCCAGCAGCCAAGGCCGGGATATCTTCTACGAGCAGTACTTC. This gives the protein CASSQGRDIFYEQYF.

V and J are TRBV30 and TRBJ1-6; D unclear. Looked up from germline, CDR1 is GTSNPN and CDR2 is SVGIG (reference sequence). The CDR3 totals 14 residues. The V gene lost 0 bases and the J gene lost 6 bases, with 9 bases spanning the gap. The CDR3, as DNA: TGTGCCTGGAGTGTACTGGGCTTTAATTCACCCCTCCACTTT. Protein: CAWSVLGFNSPLHF. The variable domain in full, with the rest retrieved from reference TRBV30 and TRBJ1-6, is SQTIHQWPATLVQPVGSPLSLECTVEGTSNPNLYWYRQAAGRGLQLLFYSVGIGQISSEVPQNLSASRPQDRQFILSSKKLLLSDSGFYLCAWSVLGFNSPLHFGNGTRLTVT.

V usage is TRBV15 and J usage is TRBJ2-7, with 7 bases that match TRBD1. The CDR3 length is 16 residues. Germline lookup yields CDR1 LNHNV and CDR2 YYDKDF (reference sequence). The junction had 8 bases not matched to a gene; V was cut back by 0 bases and J by 3 bases. The CDR3 loop is CATSREDPGQSYEQYF. Written as DNA, the CDR3 is TGTGCCACCAGCAGAGAGGATCCGGGACAGAGCTACGAGCAGTACTTC.

The J gene is TRBJ1-2, the V gene TRBV3-1 (or the pseudogene TRBV3-2), with D possibly TRBD1 on 6 matching bases. The CDR3 has 14 residues. Germline V gene data show CDR1 as LGHDT and CDR2 as YNNKEL (reference sequence). V was cut by 6 bases and J by 7 bases, with 18 bases left in between. The CDR3 here is CASRANTVGGGYTF. In DNA form, the CDR3 reads TGTGCCAGCAGAGCTAACACAGTAGGGGGTGGCTACACCTTC.

The chain uses TRBV28 and TRBJ2-7; 10 bases align to TRBD2. V shed 3 bases and J 5 bases; nucleotides not matched to a gene: 4. CDR3 length equals 14 residues. Germline CDR1 is MDHEN and CDR2 is SYDVKM. For the CDR3, the DNA is TGTGCCAGCAGTTTCCTAGCGGGAGCCCACGAGCAGTACTTC. Translated: CASSFLAGAHEQYF. Combining the CDR3 with reference TRBV28 and TRBJ2-7 gives the whole variable domain DVKVTQSSRYLVKRTGEKVFLECVQDMDHENMFWYRQDPGLGLRLIYFSYDVKMKEKGDIPEGYSVSREKKERFSLILESASTNQTSMYLCASSFLAGAHEQYFGPGTRLTVT.

The rearrangement joins TRBV5-4 to TRBJ1-4, with unresolved D. The V gene lost 2 bases and the J gene lost 5 bases, with 10 bases spanning the gap. The germline CDR1 and CDR2 sequences are SGHNT and YYREEE (reference sequence). The CDR3 is made up of 14 amino acids. The CDR3 region is CASSLGGLNEKLFF. The CDR3 region has the DNA TGTGCCAGCAGCTTAGGCGGATTAAATGAAAAACTGTTTTTT.

The chain uses TRBV18 and TRBJ2-2, with D tentatively TRBD2 (6 bases). CDR3 length: 17 residues. Per the germline V gene, CDR1 is KGHSH and CDR2 is LQKENI. Trimming cost V 1 base and J 4 bases, with 16 bases left between them. Here the CDR3 DNA reads TGTGCCAGCTCACCACTCGGGGTAGCTAGCGCCACCGGGGAGCTGTTTTTT. Translating it yields CASSPLGVASATGELFF. Full variable domain (missing parts from reference TRBV18 and TRBJ2-2): NAGVMQNPRHLVRRRGQEARLRCSPMKGHSHVYWYRQLPEEGLKFMVYLQKENIIDESGMPKERFSAEFPKEGPSILRIQQVVRGDSAAYFCASSPLGVASATGELFFGEGSRLTVL.

This clone has just one count. The chain uses TRBV27 and TRBJ1-5, with a tentative D call TRBD1 (6 bases). Germline-derived CDR1 and CDR2 are MNHEY and SMNVEV (reference sequence). Trimming removed 5 bases at V and 3 bases at J, with 8 bases between. There are 13 residues in the CDR3. CDR3 DNA sequence: TGTGCCAGCAGTCGACAGGACAATCAGCCCCAGCATTTT. Its protein is CASSRQDNQPQHF.

V usage is TRBV6-1 and J usage is TRBJ2-3, with 14 bases fitting TRBD2. The germline CDR1 and CDR2 sequences are MNHNS and SASEGT. Trimming removed 4 bases from V and 5 bases from J; junction bases left unmatched: 5. The CDR3 sequence is 16 residues long. In DNA form, the CDR3 reads TGTGCCAGCAGTGCCAGACTAGCGGGAGGGGAAGATACGCAGTATTTT. It codes for CASSARLAGGEDTQYF.

This clone occurred once. This chain links TRBV4-2 with TRBJ1-3, with D tentatively TRBD1 (6 bases). The V and J ends lost 3 bases and 0 bases respectively, with 12 bases between them. The CDR3 loop spans 16 amino acids. From germline, CDR1 is LGHNA and CDR2 YNFKEQ. The CDR3 loop reads CASSHRQESSGNTIYF. CDR3 bases: TGTGCCAGCAGCCATCGACAGGAATCCTCTGGAAACACCATATATTTT.

This clone was observed a few times. Other nucleotide sequences in the sample specify the same CDR3. CDR3 in DNA: TGCGCCAGCAGCTTGGTACAGGGGAGCTCCTACGAGCAGTACTTC. It codes for CASSLVQGSSYEQYF. The chain couples TRBV5-1 to TRBJ2-7, with 7 bases identical to TRBD1. The CDR3 runs 15 residues. CDR1 is SGHRS, CDR2 YFSETQ, per germline. After removal of 0 bases from V and 0 bases from J, the junction contained 3 bases not matched to a gene.

Here the CDR3 reads CATSDLRSGRKDEQFF. CDR3 in DNA: TGTGCCACCAGTGATCTCCGTAGCGGGAGAAAGGATGAGCAGTTCTTC. This rearrangement joins TRBV24-1 to TRBJ2-1; TRBD2 matches 9 bases. The J segment lost 8 bases and the V segment lost 3 bases, leaving 10 bases of the junction unmatched. Germline V gene sequence: CDR1 KGHDR, CDR2 SFDVKD. There are 16 residues in the CDR3.

The CDR3 bases are TGTGCCAGCAGCCGCACCGGGACAGGGGGACCCTATGGCTACACCTTC. It is translated as CASSRTGTGGPYGYTF. V and J are TRBV7-2 and TRBJ1-2; 11 nucleotides match TRBD1. This CDR3 spans 16 amino acids. Trimming took 5 bases from V and 4 from J; bases not matched to a gene: 9. Germline CDR1 is SGHTA and CDR2 is FQGNSA.

This clone showed up just a few times. The gene calls are TRBV4-1 and TRBJ1-2; D is uncertain. Trimming took off 5 bases at V and 1 base at J, with 11 bases between the two ends. CDR1 is MGHRA, CDR2 YSYEKL, per germline. The CDR3 is 14 residues long. The CDR3 region has the DNA TGCGCCAGCAGCGCTACCTCTGGTAACTATGGCTACACCTTC. It yields the protein CASSATSGNYGYTF.

The chain is built from TRBV7-9 and TRBJ2-7; 9 bases line up with TRBD2. The CDR3 loop spans 18 amino acids. Per the germline V gene, CDR1 is SEHNR and CDR2 is FQNEAQ (reference sequence). V lost 1 base, J lost 0 bases, and 10 bases stayed unmatched. The CDR3 loop reads CASSLGSGGQLSSYEQYF. The DNA for the CDR3 is TGTGCCAGCAGCTTAGGTAGCGGGGGCCAATTGAGCTCCTACGAGCAGTACTTC.

The chain has TRBV27 and TRBJ2-7; tentatively, D is TRBD1 (5 bases). The V end lost 1 base, the J end lost 6 bases, and 10 bases lay between the germline ends. CDR1 is MNHEY, CDR2 SMNVEV, per germline (reference sequence). The CDR3 spans 13 residues. The CDR3 protein is CASSLFPRAEQYF. The CDR3 DNA follows: TGTGCCAGCAGTTTATTTCCCAGGGCCGAGCAGTACTTC.

The chain couples TRBV11-2 to TRBJ1-2; TRBD1 matches at 8 bases. CDR3 length: 15 residues. Trimming took 5 bases from V and 0 from J; bases not matched to a gene: 5. CDR1 and CDR2 (germline): SGHAT, FQNNGV. Written as DNA, the CDR3 is TGTGCCAGCAGCCGGACAGGGATAGCTAACTATGGCTACACCTTC. Protein product: CASSRTGIANYGYTF.

V and J are TRBV2 and TRBJ2-7; 8 bases map to TRBD2. The V gene's germline CDR1 is SNHLY and CDR2 FYNNEI. V trimming: 6 bases; J trimming: 12 bases; junction bases outside the gene matches: 16. The CDR3 has 14 residues. The CDR3 nucleotides are TGTGCCAGCAGAAAACGGGGACTAGAGGGTTCGTGGTACTTC. This translates into CASRKRGLEGSWYF.

This clone has only one observation. The gene calls are TRBV9 and TRBJ2-5; 9 positions match TRBD2. The germline V gene encodes CDR1 SGDLS and CDR2 YYNGEE. This CDR3 is built from 17 residues. Losses at the gene ends were 0 bases for V and 0 bases for J; bases not matched to a gene: 6. The CDR3 DNA reads TGTGCCAGCAGCGTAGGGGATAGCGGGGGCCACCAAGAGACCCAGTACTTC. Translating gives CASSVGDSGGHQETQYF.